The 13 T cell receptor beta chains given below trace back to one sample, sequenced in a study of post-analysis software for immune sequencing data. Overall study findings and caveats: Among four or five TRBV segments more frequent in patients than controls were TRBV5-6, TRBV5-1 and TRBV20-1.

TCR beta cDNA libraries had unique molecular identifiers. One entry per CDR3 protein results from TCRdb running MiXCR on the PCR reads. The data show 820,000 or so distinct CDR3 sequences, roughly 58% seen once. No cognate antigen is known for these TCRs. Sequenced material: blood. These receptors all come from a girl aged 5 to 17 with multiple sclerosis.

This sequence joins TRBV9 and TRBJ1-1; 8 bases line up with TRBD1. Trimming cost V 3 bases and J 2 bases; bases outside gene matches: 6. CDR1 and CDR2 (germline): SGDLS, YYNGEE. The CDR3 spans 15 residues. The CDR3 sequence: CASSGDRGLNTEAFF. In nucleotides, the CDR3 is TGTGCCAGCAGCGGAGACAGGGGATTAAACACTGAAGCTTTCTTT. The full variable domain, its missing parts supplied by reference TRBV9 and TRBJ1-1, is DSGVTQTPKHLITATGQRVTLRCSPRSGDLSVYWYQQSLDQGLQFLIQYYNGEERAKGNILERFSAQQFPDLHSELNLSSLELGDSALYFCASSGDRGLNTEAFFGQGTRLTVV.

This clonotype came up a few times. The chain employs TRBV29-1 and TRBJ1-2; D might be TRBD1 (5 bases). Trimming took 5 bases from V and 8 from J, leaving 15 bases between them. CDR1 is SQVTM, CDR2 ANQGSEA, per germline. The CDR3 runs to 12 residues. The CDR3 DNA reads TGCAGCGTTCCTCAGGGTTTTTGGGGCTACACCTTC. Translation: CSVPQGFWGYTF.

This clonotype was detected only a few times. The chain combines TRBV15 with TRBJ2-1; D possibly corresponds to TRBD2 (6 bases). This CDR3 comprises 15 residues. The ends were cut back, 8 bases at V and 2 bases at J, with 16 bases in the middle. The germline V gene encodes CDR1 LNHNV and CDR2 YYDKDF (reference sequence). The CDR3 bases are TGTGCCACCTCGGCAGGGACTTCTCCCTACAATGAGCAGTTCTTC. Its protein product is CATSAGTSPYNEQFF.

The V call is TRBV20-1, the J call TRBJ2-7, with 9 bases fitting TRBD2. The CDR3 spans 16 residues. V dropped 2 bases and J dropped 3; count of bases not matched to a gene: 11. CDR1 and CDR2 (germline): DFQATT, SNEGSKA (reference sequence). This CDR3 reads CSARKGTAGGRYEQYF. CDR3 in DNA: TGCAGTGCTAGAAAAGGGACGGCGGGGGGGCGCTACGAGCAGTACTTC.

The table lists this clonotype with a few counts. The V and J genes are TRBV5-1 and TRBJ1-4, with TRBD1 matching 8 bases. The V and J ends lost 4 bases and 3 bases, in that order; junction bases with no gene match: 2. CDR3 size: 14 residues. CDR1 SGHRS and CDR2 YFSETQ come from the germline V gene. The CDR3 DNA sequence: TGCGCCAGCAGCCAGGGGGCGGCTAATGAAAAACTGTTTTTT. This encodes CASSQGAANEKLFF.

The DNA for the CDR3 is TGCAGCGTTGGTGTCAACACCTACGAGCAGTACTTC. This sequence encodes CSVGVNTYEQYF. The J gene is TRBJ2-7, the V gene TRBV29-1; D is uncertain. V gave up 4 bases and J gave up 2 bases, with 9 bases separating them. The CDR3 extends over 12 amino acids. Per the germline V gene, CDR1 is SQVTM and CDR2 is ANQGSEA.

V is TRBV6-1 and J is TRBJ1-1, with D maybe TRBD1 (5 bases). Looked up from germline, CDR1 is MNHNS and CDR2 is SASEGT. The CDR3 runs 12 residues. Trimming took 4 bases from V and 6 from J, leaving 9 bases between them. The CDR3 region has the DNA TGTGCCAGCAGTGGAGGGGAGGCTGAAGCTTTCTTT. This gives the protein CASSGGEAEAFF.

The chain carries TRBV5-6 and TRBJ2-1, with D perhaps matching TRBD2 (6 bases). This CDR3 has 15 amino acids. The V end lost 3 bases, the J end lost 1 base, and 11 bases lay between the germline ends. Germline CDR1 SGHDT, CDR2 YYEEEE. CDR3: CASSSTTRSYNEQFF. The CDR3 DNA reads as TGTGCCAGCAGCTCTACGACTAGATCCTACAATGAGCAGTTCTTC.

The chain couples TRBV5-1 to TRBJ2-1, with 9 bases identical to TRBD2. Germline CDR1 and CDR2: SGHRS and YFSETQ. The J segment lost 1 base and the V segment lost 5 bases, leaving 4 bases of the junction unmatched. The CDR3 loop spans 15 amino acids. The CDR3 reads CASRVLAGSYNEQFF. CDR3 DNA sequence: TGCGCCAGCAGGGTTCTAGCGGGGTCCTACAATGAGCAGTTCTTC.

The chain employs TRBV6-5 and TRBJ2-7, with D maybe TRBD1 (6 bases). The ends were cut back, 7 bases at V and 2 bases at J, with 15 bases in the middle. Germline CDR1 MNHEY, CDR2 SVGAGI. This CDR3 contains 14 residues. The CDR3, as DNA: TGTGCCAGCAAGGGCAGGGGACCTCCCTACGAGCAGTACTTC. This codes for CASKGRGPPYEQYF.

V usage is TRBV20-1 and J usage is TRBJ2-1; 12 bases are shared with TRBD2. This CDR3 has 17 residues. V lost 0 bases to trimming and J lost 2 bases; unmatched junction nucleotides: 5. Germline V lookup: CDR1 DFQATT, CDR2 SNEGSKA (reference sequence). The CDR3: CSARDPRLAGAYNEQFF. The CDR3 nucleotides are TGCAGTGCTAGAGATCCGAGACTAGCGGGAGCCTACAATGAGCAGTTCTTC.

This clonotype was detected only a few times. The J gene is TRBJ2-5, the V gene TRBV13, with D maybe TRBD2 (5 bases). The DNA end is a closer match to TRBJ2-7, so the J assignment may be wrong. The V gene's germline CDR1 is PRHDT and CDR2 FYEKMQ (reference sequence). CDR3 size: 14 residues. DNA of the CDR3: TGTGCCAGCAGCTTTGGCAGGACTTACTACGAGCAGTACTTC. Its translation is CASSFGRTYYEQYF.

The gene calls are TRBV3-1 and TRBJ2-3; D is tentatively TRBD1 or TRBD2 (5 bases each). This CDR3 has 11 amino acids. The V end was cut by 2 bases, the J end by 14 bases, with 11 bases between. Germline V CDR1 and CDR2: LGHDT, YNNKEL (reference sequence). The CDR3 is CASSQRDRRYF. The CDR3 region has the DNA TGTGCCAGCAGCCAAAGGGACCGGAGGTATTTT.